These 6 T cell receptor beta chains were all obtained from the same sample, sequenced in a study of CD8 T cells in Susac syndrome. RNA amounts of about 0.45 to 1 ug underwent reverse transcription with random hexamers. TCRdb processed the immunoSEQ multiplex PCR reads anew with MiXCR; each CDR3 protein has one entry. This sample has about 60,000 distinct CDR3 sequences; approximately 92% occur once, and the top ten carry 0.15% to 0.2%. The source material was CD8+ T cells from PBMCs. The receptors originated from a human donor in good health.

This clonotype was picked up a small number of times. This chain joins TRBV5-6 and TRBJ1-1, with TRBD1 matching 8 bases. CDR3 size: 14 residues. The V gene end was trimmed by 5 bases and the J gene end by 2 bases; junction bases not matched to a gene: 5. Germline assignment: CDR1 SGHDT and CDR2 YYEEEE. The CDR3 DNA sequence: TGTGCCAGCAGTCCCGGACAGGGTAACACTGAAGCTTTCTTT. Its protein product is CASSPGQGNTEAFF.

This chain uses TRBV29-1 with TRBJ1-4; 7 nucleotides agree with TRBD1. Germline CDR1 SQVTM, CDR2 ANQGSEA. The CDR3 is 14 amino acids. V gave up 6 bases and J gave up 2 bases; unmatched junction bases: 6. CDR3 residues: CSVAGQATNEKLFF. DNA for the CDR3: TGCAGCGTGGCCGGACAGGCGACTAATGAAAAACTGTTTTTT.

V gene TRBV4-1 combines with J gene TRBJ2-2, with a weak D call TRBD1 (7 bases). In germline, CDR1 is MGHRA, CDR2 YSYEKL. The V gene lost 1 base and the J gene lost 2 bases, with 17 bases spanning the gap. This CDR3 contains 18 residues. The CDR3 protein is CASSQVGRGRLNTGELFF. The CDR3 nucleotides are TGCGCCAGCAGCCAAGTGGGCAGGGGGAGGCTTAACACCGGGGAGCTGTTTTTT.

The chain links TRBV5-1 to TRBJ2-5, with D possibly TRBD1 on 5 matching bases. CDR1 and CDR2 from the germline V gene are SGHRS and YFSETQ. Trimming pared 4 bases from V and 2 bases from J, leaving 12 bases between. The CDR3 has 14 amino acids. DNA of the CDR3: TGCGCCAGCAGCCAGACAGTGGGTCAAGAGACCCAGTACTTC. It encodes CASSQTVGQETQYF.

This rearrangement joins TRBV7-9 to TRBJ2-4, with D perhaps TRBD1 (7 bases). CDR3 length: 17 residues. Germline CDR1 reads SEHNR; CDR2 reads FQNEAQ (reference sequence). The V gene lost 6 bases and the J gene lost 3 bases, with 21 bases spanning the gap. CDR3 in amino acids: CASRPQTGEEGKNIQYF. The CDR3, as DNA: TGTGCCAGCAGACCTCAAACAGGGGAGGAAGGCAAAAACATTCAGTACTTC. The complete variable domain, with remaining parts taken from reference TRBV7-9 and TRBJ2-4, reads DTGVSQNPRHKITKRGQNVTFRCDPISEHNRLYWYRQTLGQGPEFLTYFQNEAQLEKSRLLSDRFSAERPKGSFSTLEIQRTEQGDSAMYLCASRPQTGEEGKNIQYFGAGTRLSVL.

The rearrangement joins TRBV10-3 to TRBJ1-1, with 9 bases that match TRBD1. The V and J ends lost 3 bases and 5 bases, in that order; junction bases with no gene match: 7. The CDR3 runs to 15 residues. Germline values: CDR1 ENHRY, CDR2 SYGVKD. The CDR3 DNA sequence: TGTGCCATCAGTGATACGACGGACAGGGGTACTGAAGCTTTCTTT. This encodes CAISDTTDRGTEAFF.